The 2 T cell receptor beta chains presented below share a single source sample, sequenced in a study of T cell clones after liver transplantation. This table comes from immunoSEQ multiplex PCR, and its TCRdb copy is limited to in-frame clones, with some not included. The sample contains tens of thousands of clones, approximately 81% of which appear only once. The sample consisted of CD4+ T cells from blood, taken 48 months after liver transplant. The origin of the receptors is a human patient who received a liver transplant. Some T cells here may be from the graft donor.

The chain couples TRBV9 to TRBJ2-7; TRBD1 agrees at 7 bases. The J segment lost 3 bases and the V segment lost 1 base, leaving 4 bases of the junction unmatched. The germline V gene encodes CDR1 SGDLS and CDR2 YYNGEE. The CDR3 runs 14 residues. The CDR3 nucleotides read TGTGCCAGCAGCGTACATGACAGGGACTACGAGCAGTACTTC. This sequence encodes CASSVHDRDYEQYF.

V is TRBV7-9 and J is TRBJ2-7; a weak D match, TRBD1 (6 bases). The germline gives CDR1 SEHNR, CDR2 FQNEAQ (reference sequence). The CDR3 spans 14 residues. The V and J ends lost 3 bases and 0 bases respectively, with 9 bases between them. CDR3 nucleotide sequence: TGTGCCAGCAGCTTTCAGGGGAGCTCCTACGAGCAGTACTTC. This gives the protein CASSFQGSSYEQYF.